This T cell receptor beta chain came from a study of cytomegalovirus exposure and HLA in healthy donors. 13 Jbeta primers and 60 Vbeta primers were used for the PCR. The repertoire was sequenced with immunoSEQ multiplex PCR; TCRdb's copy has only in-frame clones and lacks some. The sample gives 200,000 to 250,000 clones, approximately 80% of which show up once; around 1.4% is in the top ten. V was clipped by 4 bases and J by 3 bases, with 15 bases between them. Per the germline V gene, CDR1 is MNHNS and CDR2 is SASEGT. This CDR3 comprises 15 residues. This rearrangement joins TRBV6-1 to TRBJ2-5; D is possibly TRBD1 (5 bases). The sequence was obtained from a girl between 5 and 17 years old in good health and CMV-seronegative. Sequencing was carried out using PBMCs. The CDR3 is CASSVDSSRKETQYF. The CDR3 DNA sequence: TGTGCCAGCAGTGTCGACAGTAGCAGAAAAGAGACCCAGTACTTC.